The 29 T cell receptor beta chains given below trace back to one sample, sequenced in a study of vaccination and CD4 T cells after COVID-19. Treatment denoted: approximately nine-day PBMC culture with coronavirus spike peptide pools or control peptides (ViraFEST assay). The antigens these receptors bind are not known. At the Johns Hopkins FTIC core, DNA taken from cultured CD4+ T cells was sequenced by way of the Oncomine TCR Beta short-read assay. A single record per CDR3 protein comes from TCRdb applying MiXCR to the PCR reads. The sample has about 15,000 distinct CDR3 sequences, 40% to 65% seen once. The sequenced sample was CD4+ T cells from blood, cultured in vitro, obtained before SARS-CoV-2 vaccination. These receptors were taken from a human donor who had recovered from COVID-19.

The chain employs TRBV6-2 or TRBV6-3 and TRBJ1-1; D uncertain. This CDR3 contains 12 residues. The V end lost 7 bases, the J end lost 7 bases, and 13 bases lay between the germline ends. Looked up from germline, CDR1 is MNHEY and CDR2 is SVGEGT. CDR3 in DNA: TGTGCCAGCACTAATAGCCCGATTGAAGCTTTCTTT. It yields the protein CASTNSPIEAFF.

The CDR3 loop reads CACGQGGGYTF. In DNA, the CDR3 is TGTGCCTGCGGACAGGGAGGCGGCTACACCTTC. The rearrangement links TRBV30 to TRBJ1-2; 8 positions agree with TRBD1. The CDR3 runs 11 residues. J gave up 8 bases and V 6 bases, and 5 bases lay outside the gene matches. Germline values: CDR1 GTSNPN, CDR2 SVGIG (reference sequence). The full variable domain, rest sourced from reference TRBV30 and TRBJ1-2, is SQTIHQWPATLVQPVGSPLSLECTVEGTSNPNLYWYRQAAGRGLQLLFYSVGIGQISSEVPQNLSASRPQDRQFILSSKKLLLSDSGFYLCACGQGGGYTFGSGTRLTVV.

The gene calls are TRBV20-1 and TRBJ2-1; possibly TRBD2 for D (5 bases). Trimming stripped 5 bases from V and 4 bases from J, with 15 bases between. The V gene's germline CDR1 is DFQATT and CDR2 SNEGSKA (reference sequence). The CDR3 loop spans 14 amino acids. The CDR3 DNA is TGCAGTGCTCCGGACTCCGAAGGGTACAATGAGCAGTTCTTC. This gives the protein CSAPDSEGYNEQFF.

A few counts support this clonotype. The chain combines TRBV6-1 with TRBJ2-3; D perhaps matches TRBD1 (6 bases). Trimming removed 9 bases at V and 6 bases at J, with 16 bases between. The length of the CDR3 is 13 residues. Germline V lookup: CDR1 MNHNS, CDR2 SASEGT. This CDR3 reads CASGGARRDTQYF. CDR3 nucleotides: TGTGCCAGTGGGGGCGCCCGCAGGGATACGCAGTATTTT.

CDR3 loop: CASLSGGARGYTF. CDR3 nucleotide sequence: TGTGCCAGCCTCAGTGGCGGGGCGCGGGGCTACACCTTC. The V call is TRBV28, the J call TRBJ1-2, with D possibly being TRBD1 (5 bases). The V end lost 8 bases, the J end lost 8 bases, and 18 bases lay between the germline ends. This CDR3 comprises 13 residues. Germline V gives CDR1 MDHEN, CDR2 SYDVKM.

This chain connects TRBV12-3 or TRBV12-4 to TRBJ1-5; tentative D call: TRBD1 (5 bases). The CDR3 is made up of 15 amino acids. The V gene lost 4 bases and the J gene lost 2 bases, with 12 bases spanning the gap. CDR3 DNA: TGTGCCAGCAGTTATAGGGGCGCGGGCAATCAGCCCCAGCATTTT. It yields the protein CASSYRGAGNQPQHF.

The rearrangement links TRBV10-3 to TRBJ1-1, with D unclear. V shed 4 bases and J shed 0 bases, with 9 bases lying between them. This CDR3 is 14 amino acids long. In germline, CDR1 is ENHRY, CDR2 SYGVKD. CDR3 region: CAISAVKMNTEAFF. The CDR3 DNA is TGTGCCATCAGTGCGGTGAAAATGAACACTGAAGCTTTCTTT.

The CDR3 nucleotides are TGTGCCAGCAGCGGGGGCCGGGGTTTAACTGAAGCTTTCTTT. It translates to CASSGGRGLTEAFF. The chain employs TRBV11-3 and TRBJ1-1, with D maybe TRBD1 (6 bases). The germline CDR1 and CDR2 sequences are SGHNT and YENEEA. CDR3 length: 14 amino acids. V was shortened by 5 bases and J by 5 bases, with 15 bases between the two germline ends.

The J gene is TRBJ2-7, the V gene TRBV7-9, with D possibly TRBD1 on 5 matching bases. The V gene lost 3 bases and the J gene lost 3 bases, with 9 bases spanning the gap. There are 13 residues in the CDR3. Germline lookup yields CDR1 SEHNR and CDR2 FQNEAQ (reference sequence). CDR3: CASSLNRNYEQYF. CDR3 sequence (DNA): TGTGCCAGCAGCTTGAACAGGAACTACGAGCAGTACTTC.

In DNA, the CDR3 is TGTGCCAGCAGTATCCGGACGGGGCTGAACACCGGGGAGCTGTTTTTT. Translated, it gives CASSIRTGLNTGELFF. The chain joins TRBV2 to TRBJ2-2, with D perhaps being TRBD1 or TRBD2 (5 bases each). Germline V lookup: CDR1 SNHLY, CDR2 FYNNEI. This CDR3 is built from 16 residues. V lost 5 bases and J 1 base, leaving 14 bases between the germline ends.

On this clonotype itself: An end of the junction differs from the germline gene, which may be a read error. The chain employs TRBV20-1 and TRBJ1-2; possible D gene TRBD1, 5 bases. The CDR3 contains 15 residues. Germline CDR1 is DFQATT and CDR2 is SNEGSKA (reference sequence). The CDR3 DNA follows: TGCGGTGCTAGGGTAGCCTTGGGGCCCCTTGGTGGCTACACCTTC. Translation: CGARVALGPLGGYTF.

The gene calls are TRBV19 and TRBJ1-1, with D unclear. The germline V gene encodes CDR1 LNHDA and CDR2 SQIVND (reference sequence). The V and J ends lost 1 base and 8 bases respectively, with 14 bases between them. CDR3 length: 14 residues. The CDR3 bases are TGTGCCAGTAGTATAGGGTGGGCACCAGAGGAAGCTTTCTTT. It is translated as CASSIGWAPEEAFF.

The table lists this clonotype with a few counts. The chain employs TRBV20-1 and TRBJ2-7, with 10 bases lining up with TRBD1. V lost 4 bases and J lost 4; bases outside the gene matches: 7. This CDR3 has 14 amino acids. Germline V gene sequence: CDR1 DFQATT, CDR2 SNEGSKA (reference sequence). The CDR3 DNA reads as TGCAGTGCTACGACAGGGGGCTTTGAGTACGAGCAGTACTTC. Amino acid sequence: CSATTGGFEYEQYF.

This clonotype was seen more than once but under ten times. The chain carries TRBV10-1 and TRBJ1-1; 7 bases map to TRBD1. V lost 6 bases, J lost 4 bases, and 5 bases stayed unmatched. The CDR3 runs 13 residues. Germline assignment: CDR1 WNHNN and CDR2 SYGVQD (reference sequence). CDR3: CASSLNRGTEAFF. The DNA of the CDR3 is TGCGCCAGCAGCCTAAACAGGGGCACTGAAGCTTTCTTT.

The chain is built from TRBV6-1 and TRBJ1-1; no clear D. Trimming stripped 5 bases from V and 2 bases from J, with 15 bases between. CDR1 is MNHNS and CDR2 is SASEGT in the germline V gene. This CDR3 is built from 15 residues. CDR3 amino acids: CASSPPGAGNTEAFF. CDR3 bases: TGTGCCAGCAGTCCCCCGGGAGCAGGCAACACTGAAGCTTTCTTT.

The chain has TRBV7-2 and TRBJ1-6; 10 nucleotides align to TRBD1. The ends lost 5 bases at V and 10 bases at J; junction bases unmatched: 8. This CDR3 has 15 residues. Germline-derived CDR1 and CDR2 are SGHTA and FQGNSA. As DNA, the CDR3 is TGTGCCAGCAGCCAAAGACAGGGGGCAGGATCACCCCTCCACTTT. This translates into CASSQRQGAGSPLHF. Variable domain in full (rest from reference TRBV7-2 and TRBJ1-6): GAGVSQSPSNKVTEKGKDVELRCDPISGHTALYWYRQSLGQGLEFLIYFQGNSAPDKSGLPSDRFSAERTGGSVSTLTIQRTQQEDSAVYLCASSQRQGAGSPLHFGNGTRLTVT.

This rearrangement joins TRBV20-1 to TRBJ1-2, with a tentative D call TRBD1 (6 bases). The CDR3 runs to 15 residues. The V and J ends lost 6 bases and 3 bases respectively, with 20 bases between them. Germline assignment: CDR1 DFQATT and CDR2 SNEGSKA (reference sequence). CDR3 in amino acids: CSAAPRGAVDYGYTF. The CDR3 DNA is TGCAGTGCAGCCCCCCGGGGGGCTGTAGACTATGGCTACACCTTC.

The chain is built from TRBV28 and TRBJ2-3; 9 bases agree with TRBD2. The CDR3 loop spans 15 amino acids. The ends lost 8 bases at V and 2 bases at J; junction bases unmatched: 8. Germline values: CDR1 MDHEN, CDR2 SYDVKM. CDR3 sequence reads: CASSQTSGYTDTQYF. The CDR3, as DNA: TGTGCCAGCTCCCAGACTAGCGGTTACACAGATACGCAGTATTTT. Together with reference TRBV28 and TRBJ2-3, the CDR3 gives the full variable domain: DVKVTQSSRYLVKRTGEKVFLECVQDMDHENMFWYRQDPGLGLRLIYFSYDVKMKEKGDIPEGYSVSREKKERFSLILESASTNQTSMYLCASSQTSGYTDTQYFGPGTRLTVL.

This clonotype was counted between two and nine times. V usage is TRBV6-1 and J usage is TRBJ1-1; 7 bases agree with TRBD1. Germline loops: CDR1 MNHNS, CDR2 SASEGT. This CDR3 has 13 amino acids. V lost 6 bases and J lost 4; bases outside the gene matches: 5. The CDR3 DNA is TGTGCCAGCAGCCTCCCAGGGGGCACTGAAGCTTTCTTT. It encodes CASSLPGGTEAFF.

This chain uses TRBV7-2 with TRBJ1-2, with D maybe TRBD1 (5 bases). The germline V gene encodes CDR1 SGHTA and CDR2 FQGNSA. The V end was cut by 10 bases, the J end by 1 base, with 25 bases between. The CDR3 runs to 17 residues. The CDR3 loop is CAITTGGWGKGNYGYTF. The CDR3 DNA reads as TGTGCCATCACAACCGGGGGATGGGGAAAGGGTAACTATGGCTACACCTTC.

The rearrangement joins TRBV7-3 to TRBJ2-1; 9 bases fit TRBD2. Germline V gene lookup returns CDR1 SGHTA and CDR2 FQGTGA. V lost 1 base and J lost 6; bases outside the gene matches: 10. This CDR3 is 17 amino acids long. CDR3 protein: CASSLNIGRGGFNEQFF. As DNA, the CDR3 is TGTGCCAGCAGCTTAAATATAGGGCGGGGGGGCTTCAATGAGCAGTTCTTC.

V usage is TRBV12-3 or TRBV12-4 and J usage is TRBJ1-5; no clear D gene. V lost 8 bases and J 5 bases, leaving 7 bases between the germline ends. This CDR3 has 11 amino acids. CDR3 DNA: TGTGCCAGCGGGCCCTATCAGCCCCAGCATTTT. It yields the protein CASGPYQPQHF.

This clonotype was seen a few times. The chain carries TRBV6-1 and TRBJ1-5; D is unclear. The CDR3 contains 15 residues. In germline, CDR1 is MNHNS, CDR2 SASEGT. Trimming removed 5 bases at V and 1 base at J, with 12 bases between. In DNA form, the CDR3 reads TGTGCCAGCAGTAACAAGGGTTACAGCAATCAGCCCCAGCATTTT. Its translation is CASSNKGYSNQPQHF.

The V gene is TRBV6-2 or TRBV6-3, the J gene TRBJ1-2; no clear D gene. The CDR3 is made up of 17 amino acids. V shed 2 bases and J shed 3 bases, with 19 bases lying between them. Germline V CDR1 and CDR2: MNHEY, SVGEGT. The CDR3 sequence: CASSYPPVGRFYYGYTF. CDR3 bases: TGTGCCAGCAGTTACCCTCCCGTTGGCAGGTTTTACTATGGCTACACCTTC.

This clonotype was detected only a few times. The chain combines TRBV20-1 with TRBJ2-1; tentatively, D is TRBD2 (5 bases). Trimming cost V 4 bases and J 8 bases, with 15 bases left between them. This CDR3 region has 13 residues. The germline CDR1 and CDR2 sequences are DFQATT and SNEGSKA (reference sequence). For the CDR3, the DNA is TGCAGTGCTACGGAGGATAATTCGTATGAGCAGTTCTTC. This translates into CSATEDNSYEQFF.

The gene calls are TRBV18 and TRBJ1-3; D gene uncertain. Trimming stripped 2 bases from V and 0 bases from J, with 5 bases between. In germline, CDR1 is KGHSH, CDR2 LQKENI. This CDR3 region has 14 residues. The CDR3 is CASSPTVSGNTIYF. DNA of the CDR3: TGTGCCAGCTCACCAACAGTCTCTGGAAACACCATATATTTT.

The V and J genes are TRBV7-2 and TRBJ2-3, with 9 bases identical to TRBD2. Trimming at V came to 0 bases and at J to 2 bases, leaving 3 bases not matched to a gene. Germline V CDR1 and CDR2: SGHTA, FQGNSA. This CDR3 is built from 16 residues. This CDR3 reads CASSLAGTSSTDTQYF. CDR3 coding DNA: TGTGCCAGCAGCTTAGCTGGGACTAGCTCCACAGATACGCAGTATTTT.

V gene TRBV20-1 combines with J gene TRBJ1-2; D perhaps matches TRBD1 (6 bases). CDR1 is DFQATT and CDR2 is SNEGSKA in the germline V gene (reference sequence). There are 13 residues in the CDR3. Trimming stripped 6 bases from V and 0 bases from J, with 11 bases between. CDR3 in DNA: TGCAGTGCACAACAGGGTACTAACTATGGCTACACCTTC. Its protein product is CSAQQGTNYGYTF.

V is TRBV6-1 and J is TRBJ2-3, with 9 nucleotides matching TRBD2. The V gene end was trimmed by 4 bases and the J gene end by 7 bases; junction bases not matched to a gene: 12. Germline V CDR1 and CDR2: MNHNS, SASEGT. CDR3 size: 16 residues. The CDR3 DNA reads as TGTGCCAGCAGTGGGGAGGGTAGCGGGAGACGGAATACGCAGTATTTT. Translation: CASSGEGSGRRNTQYF.